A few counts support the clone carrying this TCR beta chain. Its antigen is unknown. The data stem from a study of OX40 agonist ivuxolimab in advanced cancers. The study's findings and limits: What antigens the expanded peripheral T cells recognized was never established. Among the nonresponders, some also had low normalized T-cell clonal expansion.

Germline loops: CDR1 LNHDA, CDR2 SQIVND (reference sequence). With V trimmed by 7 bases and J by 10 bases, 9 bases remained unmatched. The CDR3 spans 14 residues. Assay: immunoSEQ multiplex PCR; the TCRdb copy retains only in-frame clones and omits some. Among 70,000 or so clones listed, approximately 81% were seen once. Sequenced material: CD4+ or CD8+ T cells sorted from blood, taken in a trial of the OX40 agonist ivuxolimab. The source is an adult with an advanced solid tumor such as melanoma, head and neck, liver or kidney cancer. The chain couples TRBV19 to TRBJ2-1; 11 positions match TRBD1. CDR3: CASTPGQGAVEQFF. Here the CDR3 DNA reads TGTGCCAGTACTCCAGGACAGGGGGCTGTCGAGCAGTTCTTC.